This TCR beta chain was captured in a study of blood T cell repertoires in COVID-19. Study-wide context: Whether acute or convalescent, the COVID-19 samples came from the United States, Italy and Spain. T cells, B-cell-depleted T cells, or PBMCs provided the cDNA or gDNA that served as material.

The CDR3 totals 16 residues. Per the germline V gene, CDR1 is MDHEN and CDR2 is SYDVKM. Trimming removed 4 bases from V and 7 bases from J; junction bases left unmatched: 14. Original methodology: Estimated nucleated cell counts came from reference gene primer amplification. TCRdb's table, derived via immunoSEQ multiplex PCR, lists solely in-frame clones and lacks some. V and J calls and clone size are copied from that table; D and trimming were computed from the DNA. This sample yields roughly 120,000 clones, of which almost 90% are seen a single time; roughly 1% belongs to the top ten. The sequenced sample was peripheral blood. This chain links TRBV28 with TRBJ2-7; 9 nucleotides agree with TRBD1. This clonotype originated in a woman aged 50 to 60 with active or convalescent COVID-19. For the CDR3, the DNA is TGTGCCAGCAGTTGGGGAGGAGGGACAGGGTTAAGGGAGCAGTACTTC. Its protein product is CASSWGGGTGLREQYF.